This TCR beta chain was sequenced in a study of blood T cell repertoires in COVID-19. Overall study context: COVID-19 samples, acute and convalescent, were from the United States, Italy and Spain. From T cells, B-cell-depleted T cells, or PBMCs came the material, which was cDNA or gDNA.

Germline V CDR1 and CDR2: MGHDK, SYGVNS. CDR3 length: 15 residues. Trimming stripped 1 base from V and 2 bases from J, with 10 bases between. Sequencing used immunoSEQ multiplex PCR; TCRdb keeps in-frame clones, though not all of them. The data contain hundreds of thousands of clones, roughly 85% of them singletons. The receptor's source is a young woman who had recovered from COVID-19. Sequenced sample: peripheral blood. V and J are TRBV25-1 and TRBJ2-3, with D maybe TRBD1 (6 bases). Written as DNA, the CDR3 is TGTGCCAGCAGTGAATCCGACAGGTCCACAGATACGCAGTATTTT. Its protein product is CASSESDRSTDTQYF.